These T cell receptor beta chains were read from a single sample in a study of cytomegalovirus exposure and HLA in healthy donors. Profiled with immunoSEQ multiplex PCR; TCRdb holds only in-frame clones, not every one. Of tens of thousands of clones in the sample, 78% are singletons; the top ten hold 2.5%. Sequenced input: PBMCs. The source of these receptors is a male donor in good health and CMV-seropositive. The CDR3 runs from the conserved cysteine through the conserved F or W. Clone size is stated in some rows and not others, as once, few, many or a class when expanded.

.	TRBJ2-1	TRBV19	CASSEGSYNEQFF
.	TRBJ2-3	TRBV5-1	CASSLPTGGTYTDTQYF
.	TRBJ2-1	TRBV4-3	CASSRTSGSINEQFF
.	TRBJ2-7	TRBV27	CASSRTRERGHEQYF
.	TRBJ2-2	TRBV25-1	CASSGTGTRGELFF
.	TRBJ2-1	TRBV27	CASSPLGGGEQFF
.	TRBJ2-1	TRBV6-6	CASSSQGPSEQFF
.	TRBJ2-1	TRBV11-3	CASSPDGTSDNEQFF
.	TRBJ2-5	TRBV19	CASTAAGLEETQYF
.	TRBJ2-3	TRBV15	CATSRDYPSGPFPDTQYF
.	TRBJ2-7	TRBV7-6	CASSLGGAGEQYF
.	TRBJ2-1	TRBV19	CASSIRETHNEQFF
.	TRBJ1-1	TRBV11-1	CASSLAGGREAFF
.	TRBJ2-7	TRBV27	CASTVAGPGGEQYF
.	TRBJ2-2	TRBV7-9	CASSLATGANTGELFF
.	TRBJ1-5	TRBV5-4	CASSRDGFSQPQHF
.	TRBJ2-7	TRBV28	CASSPTNGLAVYEQYF
.	TRBJ2-3	TRBV2	CASSEDRVSTDTQYF
.	TRBJ2-4	TRBV28	CASSSTRPKNIQYF
.	TRBJ2-5	TRBV21-1	CASSKARLCLRGETQYF
.	TRBJ1-3	TRBV10-3	CATGQYSGNTIYF
.	TRBJ2-7	TRBV2	CASSAIGAGEQYF
.	TRBJ2-1	TRBV6-1	CASPSLAGVGNEQFF
.	TRBJ2-7	TRBV5-6	CASSPLERYEQYF
.	TRBJ2-2	TRBV27	CASSFVDWSSPGELFF
.	TRBJ2-3	TRBV28	CASSFILAGLTDTQYF
.	TRBJ1-5	TRBV7-6	CASSLGPRGLSNQPQHF
.	TRBJ1-5	TRBV27	CASSLTLNQPQHF
few	TRBJ2-1	TRBV6-1	CASRINRDRNNEQFF
.	TRBJ1-2	TRBV27	CASSFGQGYGYTF